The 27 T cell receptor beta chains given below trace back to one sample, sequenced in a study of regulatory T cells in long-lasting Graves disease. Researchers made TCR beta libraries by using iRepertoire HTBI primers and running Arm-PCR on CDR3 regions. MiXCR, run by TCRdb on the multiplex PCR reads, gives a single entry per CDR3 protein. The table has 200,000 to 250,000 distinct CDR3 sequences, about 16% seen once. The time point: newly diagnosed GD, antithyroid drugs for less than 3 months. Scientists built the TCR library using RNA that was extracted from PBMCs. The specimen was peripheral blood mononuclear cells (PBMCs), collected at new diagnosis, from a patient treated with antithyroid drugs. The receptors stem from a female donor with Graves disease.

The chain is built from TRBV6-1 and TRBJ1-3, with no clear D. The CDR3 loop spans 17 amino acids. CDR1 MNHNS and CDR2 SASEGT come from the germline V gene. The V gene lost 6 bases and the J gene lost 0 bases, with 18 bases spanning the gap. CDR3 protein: CASSLGAGTSSGNTIYF. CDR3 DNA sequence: TGTGCCAGCAGCTTAGGTGCAGGTACGAGCTCTGGAAACACCATATATTTT.

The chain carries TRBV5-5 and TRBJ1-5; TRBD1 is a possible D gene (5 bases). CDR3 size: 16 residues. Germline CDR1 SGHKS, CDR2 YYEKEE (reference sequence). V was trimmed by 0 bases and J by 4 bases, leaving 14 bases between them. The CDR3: CASSLGLGELNQPQHF. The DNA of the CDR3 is TGTGCCAGCAGCTTGGGATTAGGGGAACTAAATCAGCCCCAGCATTTT.

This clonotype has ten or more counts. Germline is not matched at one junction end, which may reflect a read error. The CDR3 DNA is TGTGCTAGCAGCTCCGGGACATTAAATGAGCAGTTCTTC. This encodes CASSSGTLNEQFF. The chain recombines TRBV7-7 with TRBJ2-1, with D tentatively TRBD1 (6 bases). Germline lookup yields CDR1 SSHAT and CDR2 FNYEAQ (reference sequence). The CDR3 loop spans 13 amino acids.

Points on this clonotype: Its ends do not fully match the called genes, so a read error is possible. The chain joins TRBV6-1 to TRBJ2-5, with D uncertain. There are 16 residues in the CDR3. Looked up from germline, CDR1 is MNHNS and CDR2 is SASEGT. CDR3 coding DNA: TGTGCCAGCGGTGAGATTAGAGCAGGTGCCCAAGAGACCCAGTACTTC. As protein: CASGEIRAGAQETQYF.

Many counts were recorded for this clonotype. CDR3: CASNPRGHEQYF. CDR3 nucleotide sequence: TGTGCCAGCAACCCTAGGGGGCACGAGCAGTACTTC. This rearrangement joins TRBV2 to TRBJ2-7; 7 bases are shared with TRBD1. Germline CDR1 SNHLY, CDR2 FYNNEI. After removal of 7 bases from V and 5 bases from J, the junction contained 5 bases not matched to a gene. The CDR3 length is 12 residues.

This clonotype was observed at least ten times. The CDR3 sequence: CASRIGGFSGNTIYF. The CDR3 DNA follows: TGTGCCAGCAGAATAGGGGGCTTCTCTGGAAACACCATATATTTT. The rearrangement uses TRBV6-1 and TRBJ1-3; the match to TRBD1 covers 7 bases. The germline V gene has CDR1 MNHNS and CDR2 SASEGT. The ends lost 6 bases at V and 0 bases at J; junction bases unmatched: 5. The CDR3 has 15 amino acids.

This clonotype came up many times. DNA of the CDR3: TGTGCCAGCAGTACCATTGGTTTCAACGAGCAGTACTTC. Protein: CASSTIGFNEQYF. This sequence joins TRBV27 and TRBJ2-7; no firm D call. Germline CDR1 is MNHEY and CDR2 is SMNVEV (reference sequence). This CDR3 region has 13 residues. Trimming cost V 5 bases and J 5 bases, with 13 bases left between them.

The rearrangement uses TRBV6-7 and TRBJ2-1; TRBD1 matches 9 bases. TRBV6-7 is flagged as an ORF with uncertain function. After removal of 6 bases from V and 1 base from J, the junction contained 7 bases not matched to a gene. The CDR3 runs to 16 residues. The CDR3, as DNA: TGTGCCAGCAGCTATCACAGGGGGCTGTCCTACAATGAGCAGTTCTTC. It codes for CASSYHRGLSYNEQFF.

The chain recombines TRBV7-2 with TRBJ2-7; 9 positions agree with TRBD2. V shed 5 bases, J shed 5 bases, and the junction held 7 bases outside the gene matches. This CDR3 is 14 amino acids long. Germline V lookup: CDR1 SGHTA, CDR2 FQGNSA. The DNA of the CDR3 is TGTGCCAGCAGCCGGGGACTAGCTCTTAACGAGCAGTACTTC. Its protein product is CASSRGLALNEQYF.

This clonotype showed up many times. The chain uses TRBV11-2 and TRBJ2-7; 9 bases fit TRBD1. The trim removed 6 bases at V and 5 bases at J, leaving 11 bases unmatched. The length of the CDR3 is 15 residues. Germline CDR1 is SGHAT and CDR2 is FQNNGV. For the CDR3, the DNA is TGTGCCAGCAGTTCCCCCGGGACAGGGATACACGAGCAGTACTTC. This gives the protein CASSSPGTGIHEQYF. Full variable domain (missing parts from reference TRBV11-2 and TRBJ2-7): EAGVAQSPRYKIIEKRQSVAFWCNPISGHATLYWYQQILGQGPKLLIQFQNNGVVDDSQLPKDRFSAERLKGVDSTLKIQPAKLEDSAVYLCASSSPGTGIHEQYFGPGTRLTVT.

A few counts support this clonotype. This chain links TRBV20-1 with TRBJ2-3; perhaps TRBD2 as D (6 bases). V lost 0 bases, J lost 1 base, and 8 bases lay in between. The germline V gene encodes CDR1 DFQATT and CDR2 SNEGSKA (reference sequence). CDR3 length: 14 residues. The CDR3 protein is CSAREGLGTDTQYF. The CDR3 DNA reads TGCAGTGCTAGAGAGGGACTTGGCACAGATACGCAGTATTTT.

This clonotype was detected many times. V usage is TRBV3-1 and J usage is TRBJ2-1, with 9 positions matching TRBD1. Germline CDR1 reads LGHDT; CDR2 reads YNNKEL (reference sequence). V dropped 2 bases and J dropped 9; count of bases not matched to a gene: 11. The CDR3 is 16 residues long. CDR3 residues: CASSQTTGGTIGEQFF. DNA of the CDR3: TGTGCCAGCAGCCAAACGACAGGGGGAACTATCGGTGAGCAGTTCTTC.

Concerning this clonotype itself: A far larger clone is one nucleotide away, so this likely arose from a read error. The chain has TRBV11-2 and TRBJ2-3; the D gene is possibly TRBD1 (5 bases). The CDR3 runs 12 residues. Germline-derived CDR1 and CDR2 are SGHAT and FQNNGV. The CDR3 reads CASSFDTGTQYF. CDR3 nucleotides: TGTGCCAGCAGCTTCGACACAGGTACGCAGTATTTT.

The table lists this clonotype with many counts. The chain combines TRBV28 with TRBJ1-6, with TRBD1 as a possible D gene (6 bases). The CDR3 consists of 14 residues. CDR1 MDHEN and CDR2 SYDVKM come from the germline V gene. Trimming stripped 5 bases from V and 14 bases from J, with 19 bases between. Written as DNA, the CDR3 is TGTGCCAGCAGTACAGGGAGCTACGGTAGATCCCTCCACTTT. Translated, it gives CASSTGSYGRSLHF.

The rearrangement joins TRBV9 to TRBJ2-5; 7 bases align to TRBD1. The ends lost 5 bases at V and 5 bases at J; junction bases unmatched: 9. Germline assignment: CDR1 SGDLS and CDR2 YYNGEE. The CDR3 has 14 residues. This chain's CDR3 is CASSDLTGSETQYF. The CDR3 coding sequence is TGTGCCAGCAGTGACTTGACAGGGAGTGAGACCCAGTACTTC.

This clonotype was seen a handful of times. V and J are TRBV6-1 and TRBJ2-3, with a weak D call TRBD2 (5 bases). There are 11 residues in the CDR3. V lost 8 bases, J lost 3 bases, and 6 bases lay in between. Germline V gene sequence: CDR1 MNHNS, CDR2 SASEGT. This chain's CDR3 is CASGETDTQYF. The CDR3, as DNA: TGTGCCAGCGGGGAGACAGATACGCAGTATTTT.

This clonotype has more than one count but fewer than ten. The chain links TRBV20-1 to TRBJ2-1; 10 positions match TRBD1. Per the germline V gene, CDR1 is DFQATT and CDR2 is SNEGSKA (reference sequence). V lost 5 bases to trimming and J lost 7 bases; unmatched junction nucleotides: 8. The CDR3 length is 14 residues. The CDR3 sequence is CSADRQGAGNEQFF. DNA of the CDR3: TGCAGTGCTGACCGACAGGGGGCGGGAAATGAGCAGTTCTTC.

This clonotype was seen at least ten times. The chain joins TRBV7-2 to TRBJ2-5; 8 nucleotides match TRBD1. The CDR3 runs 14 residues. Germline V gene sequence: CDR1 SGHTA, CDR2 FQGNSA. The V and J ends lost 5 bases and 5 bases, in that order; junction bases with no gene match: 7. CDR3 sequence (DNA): TGTGCCAGCAGCCCTCGGACAGGGTTGGAGACCCAGTACTTC. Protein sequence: CASSPRTGLETQYF. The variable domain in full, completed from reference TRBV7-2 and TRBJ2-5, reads GAGVSQSPSNKVTEKGKDVELRCDPISGHTALYWYRQSLGQGLEFLIYFQGNSAPDKSGLPSDRFSAERTGGSVSTLTIQRTQQEDSAVYLCASSPRTGLETQYFGPGTRLLVL.

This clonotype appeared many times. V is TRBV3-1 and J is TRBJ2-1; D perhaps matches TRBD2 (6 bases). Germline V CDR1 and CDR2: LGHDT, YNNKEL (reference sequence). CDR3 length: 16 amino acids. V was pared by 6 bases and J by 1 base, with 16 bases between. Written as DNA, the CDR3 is TGTGCCAGCAGACCTGCGGTAGCGGTTTCCTACAATGAGCAGTTCTTC. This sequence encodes CASRPAVAVSYNEQFF.

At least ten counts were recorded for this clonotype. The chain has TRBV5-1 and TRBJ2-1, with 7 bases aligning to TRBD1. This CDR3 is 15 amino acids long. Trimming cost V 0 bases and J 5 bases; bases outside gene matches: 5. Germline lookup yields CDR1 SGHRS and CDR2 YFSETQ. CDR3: CASSLAPGGNNEQFF. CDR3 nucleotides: TGCGCCAGCAGCTTGGCGCCAGGGGGAAACAATGAGCAGTTCTTC. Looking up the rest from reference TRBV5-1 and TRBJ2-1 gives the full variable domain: KAGVTQTPRYLIKTRGQQVTLSCSPISGHRSVSWYQQTPGQGLQFLFEYFSETQRNKGNFPGRFSGRQFSNSRSEMNVSTLELGDSALYLCASSLAPGGNNEQFFGPGTRLTVL.

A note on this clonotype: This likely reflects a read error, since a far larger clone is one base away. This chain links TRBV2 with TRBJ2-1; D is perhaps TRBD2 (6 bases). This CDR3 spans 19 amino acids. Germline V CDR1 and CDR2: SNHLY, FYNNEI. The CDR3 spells CASSSWGGQVRSSYNGQFF. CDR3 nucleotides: TGTGCCAGCAGCTCCTGGGGAGGCCAAGTACGAAGCTCCTACAATGGGCAGTTCTTC.

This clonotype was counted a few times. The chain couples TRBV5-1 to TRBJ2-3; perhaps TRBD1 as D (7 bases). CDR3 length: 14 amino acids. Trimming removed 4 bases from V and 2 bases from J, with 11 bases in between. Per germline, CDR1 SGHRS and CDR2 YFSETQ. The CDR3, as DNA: TGCGCCAGCAGCGCGGGACAGACCACAGATACGCAGTATTTT. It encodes CASSAGQTTDTQYF.

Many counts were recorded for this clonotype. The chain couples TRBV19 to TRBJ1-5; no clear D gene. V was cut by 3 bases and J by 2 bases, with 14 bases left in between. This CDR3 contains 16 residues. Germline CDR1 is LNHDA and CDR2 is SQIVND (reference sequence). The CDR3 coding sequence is TGTGCCAGTAGTATCGACCTCGGCGGCGGCAATCAGCCCCAGCATTTT. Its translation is CASSIDLGGGNQPQHF.

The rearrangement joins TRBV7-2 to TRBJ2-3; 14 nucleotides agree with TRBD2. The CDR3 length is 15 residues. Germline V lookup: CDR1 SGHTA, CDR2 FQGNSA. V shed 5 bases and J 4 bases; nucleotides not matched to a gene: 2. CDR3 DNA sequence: TGTGCCAGCAGCATGACTAGCGGGAGGGCAGATACGCAGTATTTT. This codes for CASSMTSGRADTQYF.

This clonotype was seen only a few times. Here the CDR3 DNA reads TGTGCCAGCAGTTCTTCACCGACAGGCCTTGAGCAGTTCTTC. Its protein is CASSSSPTGLEQFF. The chain links TRBV27 to TRBJ2-1; D is possibly TRBD1 (6 bases). The CDR3 spans 14 residues. Germline CDR1 and CDR2: MNHEY and SMNVEV (reference sequence). Deletions cut 4 bases from V and 9 bases from J, with 16 bases between.

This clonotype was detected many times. CDR3 DNA sequence: TGTGCCAGCAACCAACAGGGTTTTCAGCCCCAGCATTTT. This sequence encodes CASNQQGFQPQHF. J is TRBJ1-5 and V is TRBV6-1; tentative D call: TRBD1 (6 bases). V lost 7 bases and J 6 bases, leaving 13 bases between the germline ends. Looked up from germline, CDR1 is MNHNS and CDR2 is SASEGT. The CDR3 is 13 residues long.

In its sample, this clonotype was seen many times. CDR3 loop: CASSWRDTQYF. The CDR3 nucleotides are TGTGCCAGCAGCTGGCGGGATACGCAGTATTTT. The chain links TRBV3-1 to TRBJ2-3, with D unresolved. Per germline, CDR1 LGHDT and CDR2 YNNKEL (reference sequence). Trimming removed 5 bases at V and 6 bases at J, with 6 bases between. The CDR3 totals 11 residues.